Each of the 15 T cell receptor beta chains below was sequenced from the same sample in a study of blood T cell repertoires in COVID-19. The table came from immunoSEQ multiplex PCR; TCRdb's copy has only in-frame clones and leaves some out. Among about 240,000 clones listed, 85% to 90% were seen once. Sequencing was carried out using PBMCs or T cells enriched from blood (not recorded which). These receptors were taken from a woman aged 25 to 39 who had recovered from COVID-19.

In nucleotides, the CDR3 is TGCGCCAGCAGCCACGACAGGGGCTCACTGTTTTTT. Protein product: CASSHDRGSLFF. The chain couples TRBV5-1 to TRBJ1-4; 8 bases are shared with TRBD1. Trimming cost V 4 bases and J 13 bases; bases outside gene matches: 6. Germline CDR1 reads SGHRS; CDR2 reads YFSETQ. The CDR3 totals 12 residues. The variable domain in full, completed from reference TRBV5-1 and TRBJ1-4, reads KAGVTQTPRYLIKTRGQQVTLSCSPISGHRSVSWYQQTPGQGLQFLFEYFSETQRNKGNFPGRFSGRQFSNSRSEMNVSTLELGDSALYLCASSHDRGSLFFGSGTQLSVL.

This rearrangement joins TRBV5-1 to TRBJ2-1; possibly TRBD2 for D (5 bases). There are 14 residues in the CDR3. Germline V gene data show CDR1 as SGHRS and CDR2 as YFSETQ. Trimming left V 6 bases short and J 3 bases short, with 13 bases between. The CDR3 reads CASNQLAGYNEQFF. CDR3 sequence (DNA): TGCGCCAGCAATCAATTGGCGGGCTACAATGAGCAGTTCTTC.

The CDR3 nucleotides read TGTGCCAGTAGTATTTCCCAGTCCCTCAATCAGCCCCAGCATTTT. Residues: CASSISQSLNQPQHF. This sequence joins TRBV19 and TRBJ1-5; no clear D. Germline loops: CDR1 LNHDA, CDR2 SQIVND (reference sequence). V was pared by 3 bases and J by 3 bases, with 12 bases between. The CDR3 has 15 residues.

The chain employs TRBV5-4 and TRBJ1-1; TRBD1 is a possible D gene (6 bases). Germline V lookup: CDR1 SGHNT, CDR2 YYREEE (reference sequence). This CDR3 spans 15 amino acids. Trimming left V 4 bases short and J 1 base short, with 14 bases between. For the CDR3, the DNA is TGTGCCAGCAGCAGGGACAAGAGGGCGAACACTGAAGCTTTCTTT. This gives the protein CASSRDKRANTEAFF.

The rearrangement links TRBV19 to TRBJ1-5; no definite D call. This CDR3 comprises 13 residues. Germline V gene lookup returns CDR1 LNHDA and CDR2 SQIVND (reference sequence). Trimming stripped 3 bases from V and 3 bases from J, with 6 bases between. CDR3 in DNA: TGTGCCAGTAGTATGCAGGTCAATCAGCCCCAGCATTTT. Translated: CASSMQVNQPQHF.

The DNA of the CDR3 is TGTGCCAGCAGTTGGTCCAGGGGCTACCTCTACGAGCAGTACTTC. This sequence encodes CASSWSRGYLYEQYF. The genes are TRBV27 and TRBJ2-7, with TRBD1 as a possible D gene (6 bases). The germline V gene has CDR1 MNHEY and CDR2 SMNVEV (reference sequence). Trimming removed 4 bases at V and 3 bases at J, with 16 bases between. This CDR3 spans 15 amino acids.

CDR3 in DNA: TGTGCCTGGAGCATTGCGGGGACTGAAGCTTTCTTT. Translation gives CAWSIAGTEAFF. This sequence joins TRBV30 and TRBJ1-1, with D uncertain. The CDR3 has 12 residues. Germline values: CDR1 GTSNPN, CDR2 SVGIG (reference sequence). V was shortened by 3 bases and J by 5 bases, with 10 bases between the two germline ends.

The V and J genes are TRBV7-2 and TRBJ2-7, with D possibly being TRBD1 (7 bases). Germline CDR1 SGHTA, CDR2 FQGNSA. V was trimmed by 5 bases and J by 2 bases, leaving 10 bases between them. This CDR3 has 13 amino acids. The CDR3, as DNA: TGTGCCAGCAGCGCGGGACAGACCTACGAGCAGTACTTC. This sequence encodes CASSAGQTYEQYF.

Written as DNA, the CDR3 is TGCGCCAGCAGCTTGGAACTAGGAGTCGATGAGCAGTTCTTC. It codes for CASSLELGVDEQFF. The J gene is TRBJ2-1, the V gene TRBV5-1, with D possibly matching TRBD2 (5 bases). The CDR3 runs to 14 residues. CDR1 SGHRS and CDR2 YFSETQ come from the germline V gene. Between the trimmed V and J ends, which lost 0 bases and 8 bases, there was a span of 12 bases.

The V gene is TRBV6-1, the J gene TRBJ2-3; possibly TRBD1 for D (6 bases). This CDR3 spans 15 amino acids. V was pared by 3 bases and J by 2 bases, with 12 bases between. The V gene's germline CDR1 is MNHNS and CDR2 SASEGT. CDR3 amino acids: CASSERGTTTDTQYF. The CDR3 nucleotides are TGTGCCAGCAGTGAGAGAGGGACAACCACAGATACGCAGTATTTT.

The chain recombines TRBV9 with TRBJ2-2, with TRBD2 matching over 10 bases. Germline V gives CDR1 SGDLS, CDR2 YYNGEE. The CDR3 length is 17 residues. V dropped 0 bases and J dropped 2; count of bases not matched to a gene: 4. CDR3 in DNA: TGTGCCAGCAGCGTAGGGCTAGCGGGAGTAAACACCGGGGAGCTGTTTTTT. Encoded protein: CASSVGLAGVNTGELFF.

V is TRBV5-6 and J is TRBJ1-1; D remains ambiguous. The CDR3 spans 12 residues. CDR1 and CDR2 (germline): SGHDT, YYEEEE. Between the trimmed V and J ends, which lost 4 bases and 4 bases, there was a span of 8 bases. The CDR3 DNA reads TGTGCCAGCAGCCGAAGGAGCACTGAAGCTTTCTTT. This translates into CASSRRSTEAFF.

The chain has TRBV29-1 and TRBJ1-4; no definite D call. This CDR3 spans 14 amino acids. Germline V CDR1 and CDR2: SQVTM, ANQGSEA. Between the trimmed V and J ends, which lost 6 bases and 2 bases, there was a span of 13 bases. CDR3 in DNA: TGCAGCGTGGCCTCGACATTCACTAATGAAAAACTGTTTTTT. This gives the protein CSVASTFTNEKLFF. Drawing the rest from reference TRBV29-1 and TRBJ1-4, the complete variable domain is SAVISQKPSRDICQRGTSLTIQCQVDSQVTMMFWYRQQPGQSLTLIATANQGSEATYESGFVIDKFPISRPNLTFSTLTVSNMSPEDSSIYLCSVASTFTNEKLFFGSGTQLSVL.

The chain carries TRBV27 and TRBJ2-3, with 13 bases lining up with TRBD2. V lost 7 bases and J lost 2; bases outside the gene matches: 18. The CDR3 spans 20 residues. Germline CDR1 MNHEY, CDR2 SMNVEV (reference sequence). The CDR3 DNA follows: TGTGCCAGCACAGGCCCCGGGACTAGCGGGATTAGAACCTACACAGATACGCAGTATTTT. Translating gives CASTGPGTSGIRTYTDTQYF.

The V call is TRBV5-6, the J call TRBJ2-7; the match to TRBD1 covers 9 bases. The junction had 10 bases not matched to a gene; V was cut back by 4 bases and J by 2 bases. The CDR3 is 16 residues long. Germline V lookup: CDR1 SGHDT, CDR2 YYEEEE. The CDR3 DNA sequence: TGTGCCAGCAGCGGGGAACAGGGGGCTTCCGCCTACGAGCAGTACTTC. It translates to CASSGEQGASAYEQYF.